This note documents a single T cell receptor (beta chain) sequence. The antigen remains undetermined. TCRdb re-called the RT-PCR reads with MiXCR, one entry per CDR3 protein. The sample has approximately 520,000 distinct CDR3 sequences, over 25% seen once. These data come from a study of response to subunit inactivated influenza vaccine. Germline V gene data show CDR1 as MGHDK and CDR2 as SYGVNS. Unmatched junction bases numbered 3, after V lost 5 bases and J lost 3 bases. This CDR3 is 14 amino acids long. General observations from the study: Few additional T cells are recruited per seasonal influenza vaccination, authors suggested.

The sequencing used CD4+ T cells sorted from PBMCs, collected more than 4 days after vaccination. The chain recombines TRBV25-1 with TRBJ2-3; the match to TRBD1 covers 9 bases. This sequence was found in a man between 50 and 59 years old who received an inactivated influenza vaccine. The CDR3 here is CASSKGTGTDTQYF. CDR3 bases: TGTGCCAGCAGTAAAGGGACAGGGACAGATACGCAGTATTTT.